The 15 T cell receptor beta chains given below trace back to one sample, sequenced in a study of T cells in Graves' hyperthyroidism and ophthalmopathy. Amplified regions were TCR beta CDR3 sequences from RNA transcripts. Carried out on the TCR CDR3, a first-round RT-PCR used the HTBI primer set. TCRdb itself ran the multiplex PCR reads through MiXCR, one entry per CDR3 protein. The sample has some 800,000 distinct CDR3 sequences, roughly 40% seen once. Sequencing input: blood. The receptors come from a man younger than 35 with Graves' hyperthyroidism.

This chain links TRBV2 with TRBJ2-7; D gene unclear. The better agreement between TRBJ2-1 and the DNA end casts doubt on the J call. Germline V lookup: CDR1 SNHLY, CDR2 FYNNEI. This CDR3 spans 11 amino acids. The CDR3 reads CASSEDPEQFF. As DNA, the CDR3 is TGTGCCAGCAGTGAGGACCCCGAGCAGTTCTTC.

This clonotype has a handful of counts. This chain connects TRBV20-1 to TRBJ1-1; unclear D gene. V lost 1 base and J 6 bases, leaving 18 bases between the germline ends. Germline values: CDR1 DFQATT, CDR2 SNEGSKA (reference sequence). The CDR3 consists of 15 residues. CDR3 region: CSARALKKATAEAFF. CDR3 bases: TGCAGTGCTAGAGCCCTTAAGAAGGCGACTGCTGAAGCTTTCTTT.

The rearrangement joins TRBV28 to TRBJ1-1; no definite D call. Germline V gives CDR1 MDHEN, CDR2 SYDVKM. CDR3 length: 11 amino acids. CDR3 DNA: TGTGGGTCCTTCATGAACACTGAAGCTTTCTTT. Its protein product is CGSFMNTEAFF. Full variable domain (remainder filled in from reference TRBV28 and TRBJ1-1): DVKVTQSSRYLVKRTGEKVFLECVQDMDHENMFWYRQDPGLGLRLIYFSYDVKMKEKGDIPEGYSVSREKKERFSLILESASTNQTSMYLCGSFMNTEAFFGQGTRLTVV.

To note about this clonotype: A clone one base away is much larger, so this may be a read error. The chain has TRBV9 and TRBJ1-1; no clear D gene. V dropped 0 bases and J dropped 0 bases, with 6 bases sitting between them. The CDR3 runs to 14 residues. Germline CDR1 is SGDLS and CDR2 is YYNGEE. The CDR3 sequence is CASSVAALNTEAFF. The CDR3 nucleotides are TGTGCCAGCAGCGTAGCAGCCTTGAACACTGAAGCTTTCTTT.

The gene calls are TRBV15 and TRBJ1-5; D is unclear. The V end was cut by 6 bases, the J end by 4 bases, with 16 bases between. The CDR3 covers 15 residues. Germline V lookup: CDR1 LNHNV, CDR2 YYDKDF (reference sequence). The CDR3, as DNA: TGTGCCACCAGGAGGAAAGAGGGCTTGAATCAGCCCCAGCATTTT. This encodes CATRRKEGLNQPQHF.

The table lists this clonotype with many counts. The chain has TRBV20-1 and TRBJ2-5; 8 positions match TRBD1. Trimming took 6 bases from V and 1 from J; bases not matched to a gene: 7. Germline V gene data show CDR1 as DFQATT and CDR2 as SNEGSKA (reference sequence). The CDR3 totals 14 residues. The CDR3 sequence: CSAPRQGLQETQYF. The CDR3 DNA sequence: TGCAGTGCGCCGAGACAGGGGCTCCAAGAGACCCAGTACTTC.

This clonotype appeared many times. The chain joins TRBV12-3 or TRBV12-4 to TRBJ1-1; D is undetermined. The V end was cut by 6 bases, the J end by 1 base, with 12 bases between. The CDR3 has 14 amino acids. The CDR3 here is CASRVDMSNTEAFF. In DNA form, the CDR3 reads TGTGCCAGCAGGGTTGACATGTCGAACACTGAAGCTTTCTTT.

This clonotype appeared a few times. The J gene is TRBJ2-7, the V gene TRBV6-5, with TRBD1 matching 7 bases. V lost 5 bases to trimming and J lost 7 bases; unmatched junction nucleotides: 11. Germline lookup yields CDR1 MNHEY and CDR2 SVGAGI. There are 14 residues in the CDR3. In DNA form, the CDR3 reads TGTGCCAGCAGTGCCCGACAGGGCTTGAGGGAGCAGTACTTC. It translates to CASSARQGLREQYF.

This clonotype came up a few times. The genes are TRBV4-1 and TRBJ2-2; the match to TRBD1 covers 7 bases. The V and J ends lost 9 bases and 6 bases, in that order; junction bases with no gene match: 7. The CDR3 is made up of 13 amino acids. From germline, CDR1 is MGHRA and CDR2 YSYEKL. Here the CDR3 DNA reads TGCGCCAGTCTTGAGGGGGCGTCCGGGGAGCTGTTTTTT. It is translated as CASLEGASGELFF.

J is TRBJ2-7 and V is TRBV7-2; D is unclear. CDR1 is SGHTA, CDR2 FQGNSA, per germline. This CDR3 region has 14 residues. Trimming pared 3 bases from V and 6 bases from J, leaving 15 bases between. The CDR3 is CASSFSLRTGEQYF. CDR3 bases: TGTGCCAGCAGCTTCTCGCTCCGGACGGGCGAGCAGTACTTC.

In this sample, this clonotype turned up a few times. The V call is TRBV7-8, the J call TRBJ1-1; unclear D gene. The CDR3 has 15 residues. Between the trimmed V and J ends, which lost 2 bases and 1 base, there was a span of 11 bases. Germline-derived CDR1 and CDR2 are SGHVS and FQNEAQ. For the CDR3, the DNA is TGTGCCAGCAGCTTAAACGGCGGAACGAACACTGAAGCTTTCTTT. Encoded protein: CASSLNGGTNTEAFF.

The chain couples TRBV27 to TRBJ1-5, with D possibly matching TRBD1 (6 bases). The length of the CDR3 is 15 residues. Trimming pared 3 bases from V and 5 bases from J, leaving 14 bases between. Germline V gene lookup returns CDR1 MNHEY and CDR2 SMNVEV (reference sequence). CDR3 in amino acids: CASSLIEQGDQPQHF. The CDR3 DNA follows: TGTGCCAGCAGTTTGATAGAACAGGGCGATCAGCCCCAGCATTTT.

This chain's CDR3 is CAITTEGEGNQPQHF. CDR3 DNA: TGTGCCATCACCACGGAAGGGGAGGGCAATCAGCCCCAGCATTTT. This chain connects TRBV10-3 to TRBJ1-5; a weak D match, TRBD1 (5 bases). This CDR3 region has 15 residues. The germline CDR1 and CDR2 sequences are ENHRY and SYGVKD. The V gene lost 7 bases and the J gene lost 2 bases, with 15 bases spanning the gap.

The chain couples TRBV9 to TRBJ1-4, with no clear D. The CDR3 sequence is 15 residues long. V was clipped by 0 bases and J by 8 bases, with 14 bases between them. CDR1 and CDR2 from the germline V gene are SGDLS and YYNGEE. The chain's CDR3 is CASSVGGGKIEKLFF. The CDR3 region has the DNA TGTGCCAGCAGCGTAGGGGGAGGGAAGATAGAAAAACTGTTTTTT.

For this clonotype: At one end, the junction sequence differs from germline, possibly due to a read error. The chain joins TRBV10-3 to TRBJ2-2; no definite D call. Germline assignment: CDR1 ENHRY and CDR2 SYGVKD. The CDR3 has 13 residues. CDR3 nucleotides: TGTGCCAGCAGTCTCCGGCTCAGGGGGGAGCTGTTTTTT. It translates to CASSLRLRGELFF.